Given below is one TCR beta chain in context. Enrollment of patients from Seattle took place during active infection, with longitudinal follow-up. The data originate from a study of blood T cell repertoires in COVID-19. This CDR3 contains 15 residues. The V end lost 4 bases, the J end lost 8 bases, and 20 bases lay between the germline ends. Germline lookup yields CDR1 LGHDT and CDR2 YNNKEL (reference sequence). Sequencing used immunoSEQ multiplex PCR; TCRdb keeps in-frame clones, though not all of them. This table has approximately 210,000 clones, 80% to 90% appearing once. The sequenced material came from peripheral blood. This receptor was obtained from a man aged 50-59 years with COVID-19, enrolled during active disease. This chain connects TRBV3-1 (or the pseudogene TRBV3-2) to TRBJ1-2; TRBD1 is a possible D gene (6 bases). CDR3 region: CASSLSTRQVLGYTF. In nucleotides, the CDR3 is TGTGCCAGCAGCCTAAGCACTCGACAGGTTTTGGGCTACACCTTC.